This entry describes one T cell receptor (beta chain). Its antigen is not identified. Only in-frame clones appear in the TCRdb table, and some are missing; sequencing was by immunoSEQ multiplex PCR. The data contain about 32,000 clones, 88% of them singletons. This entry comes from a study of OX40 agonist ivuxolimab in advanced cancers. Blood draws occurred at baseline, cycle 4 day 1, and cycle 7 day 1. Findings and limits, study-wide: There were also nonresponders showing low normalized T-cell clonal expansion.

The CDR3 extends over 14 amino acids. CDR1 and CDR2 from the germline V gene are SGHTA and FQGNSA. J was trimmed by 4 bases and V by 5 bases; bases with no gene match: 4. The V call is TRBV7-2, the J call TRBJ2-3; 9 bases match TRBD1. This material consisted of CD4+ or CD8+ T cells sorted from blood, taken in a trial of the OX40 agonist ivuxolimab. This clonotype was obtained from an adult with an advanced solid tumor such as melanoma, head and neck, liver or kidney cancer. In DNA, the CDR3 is TGTGCCAGCAGCGCTACAGGGGGCGCAGATACGCAGTATTTT. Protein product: CASSATGGADTQYF.